This TCR beta chain was profiled in a study of blood T cell repertoires in COVID-19. As for the study in general: Recovered participants had two consecutive negative NP/OP PCR tests, healthcare professional clearance, or symptom resolution.

As originally analysed: Amplification with reference gene primers provided the estimates of nucleated cell counts. Assay used: immunoSEQ multiplex PCR; TCRdb lists only in-frame clones, some missing. V, J and clone size are those of that table, while D and trimming were read from the DNA. The table has about 140,000 clones, nearly 85% seen once; the top ten hold 3.9%. Trimming at V came to 6 bases and at J to 5 bases, leaving 5 bases not matched to a gene. The CDR3 has 12 residues. Germline lookup yields CDR1 SQVTM and CDR2 ANQGSEA. Enrollees, 18 to 89 years old, lived in 24 US areas. Participant reports of clinical history set cohort assignment.

The sample consisted of PBMCs or T cells enriched from blood (not recorded which). The sequence was obtained from a man between 45 and 60 years old in a cohort exposed to, infected with or recovered from COVID-19 (not recorded which). The chain uses TRBV29-1 and TRBJ2-5; 8 bases match TRBD2. The CDR3 reads CSVVSGTETQYF. The CDR3 DNA reads as TGCAGCGTAGTTAGCGGGACGGAGACCCAGTACTTC. Together with reference TRBV29-1 and TRBJ2-5, the CDR3 gives the full variable domain: SAVISQKPSRDICQRGTSLTIQCQVDSQVTMMFWYRQQPGQSLTLIATANQGSEATYESGFVIDKFPISRPNLTFSTLTVSNMSPEDSSIYLCSVVSGTETQYFGPGTRLLVL.